The entry that follows covers one TCR beta chain sequence. The data derive from a study of shared clonotypes between healthy human individuals. Germline lookup yields CDR1 MDHEN and CDR2 SYDVKM. V lost 5 bases, J lost 2 bases, and 13 bases lay in between. This CDR3 spans 14 amino acids. Generated by immunoSEQ multiplex PCR, the TCRdb table keeps only in-frame clones and is missing some. The repertoire holds about 730,000 clones, 72% seen once, with under 2% in the top ten. The chain recombines TRBV28 with TRBJ2-7; D gene uncertain. The sequenced sample was memory CD4+ T cells sorted from blood. Subset indicated: CD45RA-negative fraction. The TCR originated in a woman aged 30 to 39 in good health. The CDR3 DNA is TGTGCCAGCAGTCTTTGGACGGCCCCCTACGAGCAGTACTTC. Translating gives CASSLWTAPYEQYF. Together with reference TRBV28 and TRBJ2-7, the CDR3 gives the full variable domain: DVKVTQSSRYLVKRTGEKVFLECVQDMDHENMFWYRQDPGLGLRLIYFSYDVKMKEKGDIPEGYSVSREKKERFSLILESASTNQTSMYLCASSLWTAPYEQYFGPGTRLTVT.